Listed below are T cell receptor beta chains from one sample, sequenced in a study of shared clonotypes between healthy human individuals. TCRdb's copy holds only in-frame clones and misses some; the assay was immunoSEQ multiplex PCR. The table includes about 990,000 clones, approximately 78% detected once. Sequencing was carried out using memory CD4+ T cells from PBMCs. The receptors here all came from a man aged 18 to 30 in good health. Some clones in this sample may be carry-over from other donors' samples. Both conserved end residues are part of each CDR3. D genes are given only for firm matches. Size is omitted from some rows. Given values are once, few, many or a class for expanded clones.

CAGTGDTGELFF | TGTGCCGGCACAGGGGACACCGGGGAGCTGTTTTTT | TRBD1 | TRBV2 | few | TRBJ2-2
CASSFVYGGGYTF | TGTGCCAGCAGTTTCGTCTACGGGGGTGGCTACACCTTC | NA | TRBV27 | NA | TRBJ1-2
CASSRNPGTGRNEKLFF | TGTGCCAGCAGCCGCAACCCCGGGACAGGTAGAAATGAAAAACTGTTTTTT | TRBD1 | TRBV7-3 | NA | TRBJ1-4
CASSGTGNQPQHF | TGCGCCAGCAGCGGGACAGGGAATCAGCCCCAGCATTTT | TRBD1 | TRBV4-1 | many | TRBJ1-5
CASSLDYGETQYF | TGTGCCAGCAGCTTGGACTATGGGGAGACCCAGTACTTC | NA | TRBV7-7 | NA | TRBJ2-5
CASSRRTVIGDEQFF | TGCGCCAGCAGCCGCAGGACTGTAATCGGGGATGAGCAGTTCTTC | NA | TRBV4-3 | NA | TRBJ2-1
CASSFSGTGTEAFF | TGTGCCAGCAGCTTTTCAGGGACAGGAACTGAAGCTTTCTTT | TRBD1 | TRBV7-3 | once | TRBJ1-1
CASSLRPEGTYGYTF | TGTGCCAGCAGCTTACGACCGGAAGGAACCTATGGCTACACCTTC | NA | TRBV5-8 | NA | TRBJ1-2
CASSVQTGQNEAFF | TGTGCCAGTAGTGTCCAGACAGGGCAAAATGAAGCTTTCTTT | TRBD1 | TRBV19 | NA | TRBJ1-1
CASSQGRASYNEQFF | TGTGCCAGCAGCCAAGGGAGGGCTAGCTACAATGAGCAGTTCTTC | NA | TRBV14 | once | TRBJ2-1
CAWGNRGNGQPQHF | TGTGCCTGGGGAAACAGGGGAAACGGGCAGCCCCAGCATTTT | TRBD1 | TRBV30 | NA | TRBJ1-5
CASISPGGTGELFF | TGTGCCAGCATCTCACCCGGGGGCACCGGGGAGCTGTTTTTT | NA | TRBV5-4 | NA | TRBJ2-2
CASSQVLAKLFF | TGCGCCAGCAGCCAAGTACTGGCAAAACTGTTTTTT | NA | TRBV4-1 | NA | TRBJ1-4
CASSLASGVHGYTF | TGTGCCAGCAGTTTAGCCTCGGGGGTTCATGGCTACACCTTC | NA | TRBV28 | NA | TRBJ1-2
CASSYWGHPGSGQPQHF | TGTGCCAGCAGTTATTGGGGTCATCCGGGCTCGGGGCAGCCCCAGCATTTT | NA | TRBV27 | NA | TRBJ1-5
CASSLMENEVQYF | TGTGCCAGCAGCTTAATGGAGAACGAAGTGCAGTATTTT | NA | TRBV7-7 | NA | TRBJ2-3
CASSLDRGLEQYF | TGTGCCAGCAGTTTGGACAGGGGGCTTGAGCAGTACTTC | TRBD1 | TRBV28 | NA | TRBJ2-7
CASSLGPGIAGVREQYF | TGCGCCAGCAGCTTGGGTCCCGGAATAGCGGGAGTACGGGAGCAGTACTTC | TRBD2 | TRBV5-1 | NA | TRBJ2-7
CASTKGLNTEAFF | TGTGCCAGCACAAAGGGGCTGAACACTGAAGCTTTCTTT | NA | TRBV6-1 | NA | TRBJ1-1
CASSPAYSSYNEQFF | TGTGCCAGCAGCCCAGCGTACAGCTCCTACAATGAGCAGTTCTTC | NA | TRBV4-2 | NA | TRBJ2-1
CASKRTSGKETQYF | TGTGCCAGCAAAAGGACTAGCGGGAAAGAGACCCAGTACTTC | TRBD2 | TRBV6-5 | NA | TRBJ2-5
CASGQGFYEQYF | TGTGCCAGCGGGCAGGGCTTCTACGAGCAGTACTTC | NA | TRBV7-9 | NA | TRBJ2-7
CASSLAGGPNYGYTF | TGCGCCAGCAGCCTTGCAGGGGGCCCGAACTATGGCTACACCTTC | TRBD1 | TRBV5-1 | NA | TRBJ1-2
CASSQLALRTDTQYF | TGTGCCAGCAGTCAGCTAGCGCTGAGGACAGATACGCAGTATTTT | NA | TRBV6-5 | NA | TRBJ2-3
CASSPQTGGYGYTF | TGTGCCAGCAGCCCCCAGACGGGCGGGTATGGCTACACCTTC | NA | TRBV5-5 | NA | TRBJ1-2
CASTPVGDTQYF | TGTGCCAGCACACCGGTCGGAGATACGCAGTATTTT | NA | TRBV11-2 | NA | TRBJ2-3
CASSRPSSQKRMLEKLFF | TGTGCCAGCTCACGACCTTCAAGCCAGAAGAGGATGCTTGAAAAACTGTTTTTT | NA | TRBV18 | NA | TRBJ1-4
CASSLDRGNQPQHF | TGTGCCAGCAGCTTGGACAGGGGAAATCAGCCCCAGCATTTT | TRBD1 | TRBV7-2 | NA | TRBJ1-5
CASSLVGETQYF | TGTGCCAGCAGCTTAGTAGGGGAGACCCAGTACTTC | NA | TRBV11-2 | few | TRBJ2-5
CASSLGHYGYTF | TGTGCCAGCAGCTTGGGACACTATGGCTACACCTTC | NA | TRBV5-4 | NA | TRBJ1-2
CASSHPTTEAFF | TGTGCCAGCAGCCATCCCACCACTGAAGCTTTCTTT | NA | TRBV16 | NA | TRBJ1-1
CASSRRFGQGVYEQYF | TGTGCCAGCAGCCGACGATTTGGACAGGGGGTATACGAGCAGTACTTC | NA | TRBV21-1 | NA | TRBJ2-7
CASSREGALNEQYF | TGTGCCAGCAGCAGGGAGGGGGCGCTTAACGAGCAGTACTTC | NA | TRBV5-8 | once | TRBJ2-7
CASSPLGTSGRDTQYF | TGCGCCAGCAGCCCTCTGGGGACTAGCGGGAGGGATACGCAGTATTTT | TRBD2 | TRBV5-1 | NA | TRBJ2-3
CASSSSGTFLGAFF | TGTGCCAGTAGTTCATCCGGGACCTTCCTAGGGGCTTTCTTT | NA | TRBV19 | NA | TRBJ1-1
CAWPYGGTVYNEQFF | TGTGCCTGGCCGTATGGCGGGACGGTCTACAATGAGCAGTTCTTC | NA | TRBV30 | NA | TRBJ2-1
CSVSPTTGSEQYF | TGCAGCGTCAGCCCTACGACAGGAAGCGAGCAGTACTTC | NA | TRBV29-1 | once | TRBJ2-7
CASSVGTSLAEQYF | TGCGCCAGCAGCGTTGGGACTAGCCTTGCCGAGCAGTACTTC | TRBD2 | TRBV5-1 | once | TRBJ2-7
CASSLVGSGSSYNEQFF | TGTGCCAGCAGCTTAGTTGGTAGCGGGAGCTCCTACAATGAGCAGTTCTTC | TRBD2 | TRBV7-9 | NA | TRBJ2-1
CASSMSPGQDYEQYF | TGTGCCAGTAGTATGTCCCCTGGACAGGACTACGAGCAGTACTTC | TRBD1 | TRBV19 | NA | TRBJ2-7
CSARQGANTEAFF | TGCAGCGCCAGACAGGGGGCGAACACTGAAGCTTTCTTT | TRBD1 | TRBV29-1 | NA | TRBJ1-1
CASSNRANTGELFF | TGTGCCAGCAGTAACAGGGCCAACACCGGGGAGCTGTTTTTT | NA | TRBV6-1 | NA | TRBJ2-2
CASSSRSSRGVAGELFF | TGTGCCAGCAGCTCCCGGTCCTCCCGGGGTGTAGCCGGGGAGCTGTTTTTT | NA | TRBV7-2 | NA | TRBJ2-2
CASSPQRSSLNTEAFF | TGTGCCAGCAGCCCCCAGCGATCATCGCTAAACACTGAAGCTTTCTTT | NA | TRBV9 | NA | TRBJ1-1
CASSQAHYYSYEQYF | TGCGCCAGCAGCCAGGCCCACTATTACAGCTACGAGCAGTACTTC | NA | TRBV4-3 | few | TRBJ2-7
CASSFHGFNQPQHF | TGTGCCAGCAGCTTCCACGGTTTCAATCAGCCCCAGCATTTT | NA | TRBV5-6 | few | TRBJ1-5
CASSLGLAAPNEQFF | TGTGCCAGCAGCCTCGGACTAGCGGCCCCCAATGAGCAGTTCTTC | TRBD2 | TRBV7-3 | NA | TRBJ2-1
CAIRGRGNGYTF | TGTGCCATTAGGGGGAGGGGTAATGGCTACACCTTC | NA | TRBV6-5 | NA | TRBJ1-2
CASTLSGSTNEKLFF | TGTGCCAGCACCCTCTCCGGATCAACTAATGAAAAACTGTTTTTT | NA | TRBV2 | NA | TRBJ1-4
CASSGTPTRQPQHF | TGTGCCAGCAGCGGGACCCCCACTCGTCAGCCCCAGCATTTT | NA | TRBV27 | NA | TRBJ1-5
CASSLRQGGGYTF | TGTGCCAGCAGTCTTCGACAGGGTGGTGGCTACACCTTC | TRBD1 | TRBV28 | NA | TRBJ1-2
CASSGTSGRAADTQYF | TGTGCCAGCAGCGGGACTAGCGGGAGGGCCGCAGATACGCAGTATTTT | TRBD2 | TRBV9 | NA | TRBJ2-3
CASSDRDREQYF | TGTGCCAGCAGTGACAGGGATCGGGAGCAGTACTTC | NA | TRBV6-1 | NA | TRBJ2-7